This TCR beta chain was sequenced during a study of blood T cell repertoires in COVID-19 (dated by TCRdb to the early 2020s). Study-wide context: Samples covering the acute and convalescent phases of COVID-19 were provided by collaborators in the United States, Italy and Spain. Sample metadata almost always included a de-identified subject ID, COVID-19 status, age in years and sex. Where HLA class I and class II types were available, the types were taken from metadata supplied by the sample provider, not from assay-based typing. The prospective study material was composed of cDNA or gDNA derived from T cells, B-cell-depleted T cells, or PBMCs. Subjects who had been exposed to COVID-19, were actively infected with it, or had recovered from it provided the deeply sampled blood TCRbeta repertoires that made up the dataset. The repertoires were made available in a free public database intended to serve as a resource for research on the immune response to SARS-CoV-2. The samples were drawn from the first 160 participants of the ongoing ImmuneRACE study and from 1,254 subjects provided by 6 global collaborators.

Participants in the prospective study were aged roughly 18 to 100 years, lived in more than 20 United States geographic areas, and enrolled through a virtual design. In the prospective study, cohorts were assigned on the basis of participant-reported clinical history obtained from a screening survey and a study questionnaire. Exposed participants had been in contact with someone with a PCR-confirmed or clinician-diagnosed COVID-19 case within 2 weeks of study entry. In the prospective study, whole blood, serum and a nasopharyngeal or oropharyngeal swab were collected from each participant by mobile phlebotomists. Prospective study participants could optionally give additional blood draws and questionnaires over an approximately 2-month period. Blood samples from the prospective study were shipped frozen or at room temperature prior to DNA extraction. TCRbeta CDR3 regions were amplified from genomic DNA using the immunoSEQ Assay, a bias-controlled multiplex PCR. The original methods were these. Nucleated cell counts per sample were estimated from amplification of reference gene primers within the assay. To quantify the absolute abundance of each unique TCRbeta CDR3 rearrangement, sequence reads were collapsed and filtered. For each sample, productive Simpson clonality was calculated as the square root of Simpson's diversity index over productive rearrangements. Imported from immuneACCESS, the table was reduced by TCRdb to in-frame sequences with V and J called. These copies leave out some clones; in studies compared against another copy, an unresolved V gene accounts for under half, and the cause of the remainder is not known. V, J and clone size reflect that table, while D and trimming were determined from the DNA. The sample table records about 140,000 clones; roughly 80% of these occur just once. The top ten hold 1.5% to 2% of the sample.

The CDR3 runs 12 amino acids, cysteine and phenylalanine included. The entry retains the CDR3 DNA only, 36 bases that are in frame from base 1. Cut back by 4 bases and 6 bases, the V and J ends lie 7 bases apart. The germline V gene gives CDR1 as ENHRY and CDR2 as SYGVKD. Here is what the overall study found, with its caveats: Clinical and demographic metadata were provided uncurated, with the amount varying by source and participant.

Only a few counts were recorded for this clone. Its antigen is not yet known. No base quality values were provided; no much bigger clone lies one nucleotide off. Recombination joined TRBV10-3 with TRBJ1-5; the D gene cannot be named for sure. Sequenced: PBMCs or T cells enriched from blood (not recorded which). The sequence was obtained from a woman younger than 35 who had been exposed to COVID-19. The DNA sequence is TGTGCCATCAGTGGAGGAGGTCAGCCCCAGCATTTT. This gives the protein CAISGGGQPQHF.